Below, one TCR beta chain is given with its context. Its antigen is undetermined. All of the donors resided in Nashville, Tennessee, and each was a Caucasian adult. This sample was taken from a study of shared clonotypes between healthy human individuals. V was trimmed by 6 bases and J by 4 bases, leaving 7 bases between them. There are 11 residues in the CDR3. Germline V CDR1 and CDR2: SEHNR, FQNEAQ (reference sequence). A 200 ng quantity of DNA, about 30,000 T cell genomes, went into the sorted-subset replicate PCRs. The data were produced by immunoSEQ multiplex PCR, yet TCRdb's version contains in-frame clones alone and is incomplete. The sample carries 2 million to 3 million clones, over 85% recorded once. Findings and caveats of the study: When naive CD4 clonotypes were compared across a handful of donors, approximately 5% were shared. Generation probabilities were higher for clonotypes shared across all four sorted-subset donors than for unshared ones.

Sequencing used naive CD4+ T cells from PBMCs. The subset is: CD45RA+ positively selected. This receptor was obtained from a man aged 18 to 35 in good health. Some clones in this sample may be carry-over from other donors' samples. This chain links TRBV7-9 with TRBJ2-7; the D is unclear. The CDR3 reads CASRSFYEQYF. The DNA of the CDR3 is TGTGCCAGCAGGTCTTTTTACGAGCAGTACTTC. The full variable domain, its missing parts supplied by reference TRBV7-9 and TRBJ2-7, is DTGVSQNPRHKITKRGQNVTFRCDPISEHNRLYWYRQTLGQGPEFLTYFQNEAQLEKSRLLSDRFSAERPKGSFSTLEIQRTEQGDSAMYLCASRSFYEQYFGPGTRLTVT.